This T cell receptor beta chain was found in a study of blood T cell repertoires in COVID-19. The table came from immunoSEQ multiplex PCR; TCRdb's copy has only in-frame clones and leaves some out. There are hundreds of thousands of clones in the sample; 86% occur only once, and 3.1% lies in the top ten. The germline gives CDR1 SGDLS, CDR2 YYNGEE. V was cut by 4 bases and J by 5 bases, with 21 bases left in between. CDR3 length: 16 residues. This clone came up once. The specimen was PBMCs or T cells enriched from blood (not recorded which). This sequence originates from a woman between 45 and 65 years old in a cohort exposed to, infected with or recovered from COVID-19 (not recorded which). The J gene is TRBJ1-2, the V gene TRBV9; perhaps TRBD1 as D (5 bases). The CDR3 coding sequence is TGTGCCAGCAGCCCAATAGCAGTAGGGGTTTTGTATGGCTACACCTTC. Its translation: CASSPIAVGVLYGYTF.